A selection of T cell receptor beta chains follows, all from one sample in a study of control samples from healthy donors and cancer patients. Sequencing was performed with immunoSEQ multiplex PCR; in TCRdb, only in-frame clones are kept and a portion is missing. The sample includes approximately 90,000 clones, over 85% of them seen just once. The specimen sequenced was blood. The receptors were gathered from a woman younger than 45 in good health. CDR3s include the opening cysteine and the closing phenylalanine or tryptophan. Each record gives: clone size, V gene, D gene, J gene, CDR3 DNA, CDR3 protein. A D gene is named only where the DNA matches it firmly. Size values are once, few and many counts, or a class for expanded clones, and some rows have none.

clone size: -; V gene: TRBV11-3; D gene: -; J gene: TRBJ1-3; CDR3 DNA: TGTGCCAGCGCGGATCAAACTGGAAACACCATATATTTT; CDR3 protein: CASADQTGNTIYF
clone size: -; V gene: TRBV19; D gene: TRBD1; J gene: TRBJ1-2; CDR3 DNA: TGTGCCAGTAGTACGCGACAGGGGTATGGCTACACCTTC; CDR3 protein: CASSTRQGYGYTF
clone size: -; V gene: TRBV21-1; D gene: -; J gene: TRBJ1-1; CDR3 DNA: TGTGCCAGCAGCAAAAAGGCAGAACTAAACACTGAAGCTTTCTTT; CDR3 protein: CASSKKAELNTEAFF
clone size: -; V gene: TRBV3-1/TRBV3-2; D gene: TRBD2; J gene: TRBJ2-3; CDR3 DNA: TGTGCCAGCAGCCCAGGACTAGCGGGAGTAGGGACAGATACGCAGTATTTT; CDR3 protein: CASSPGLAGVGTDTQYF
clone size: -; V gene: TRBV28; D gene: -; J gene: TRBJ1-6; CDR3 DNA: TGTGCCAGCAGTTCCCGTTCACCCCTCCACTTT; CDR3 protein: CASSSRSPLHF
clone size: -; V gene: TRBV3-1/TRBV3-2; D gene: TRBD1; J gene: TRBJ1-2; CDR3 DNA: TGTGCCAGCAGCCGTGGGACAGGGGGCCCCTATGGCTACACCTTC; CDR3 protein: CASSRGTGGPYGYTF
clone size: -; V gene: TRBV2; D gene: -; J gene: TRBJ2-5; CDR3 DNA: TGTGCCAGCGGTGCCTATGGTGGGGGAGAGACCCAGTACTTC; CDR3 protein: CASGAYGGGETQYF
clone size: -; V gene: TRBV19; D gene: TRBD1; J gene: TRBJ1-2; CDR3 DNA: TGTGCCAGTACGAGGCCGGGACAGCAATTAACTGGCTACACCTTC; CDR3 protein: CASTRPGQQLTGYTF
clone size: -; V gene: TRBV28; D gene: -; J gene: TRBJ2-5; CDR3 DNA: TGTGCCACTTTTCGGAACGGGGCCCAAGAGACCCAGTACTTC; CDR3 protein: CATFRNGAQETQYF
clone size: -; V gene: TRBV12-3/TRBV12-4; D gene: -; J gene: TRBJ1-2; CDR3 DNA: TGTGCCAGCAGTTCCCGAGTGGCAGGGGGCTACACCTTC; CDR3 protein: CASSSRVAGGYTF
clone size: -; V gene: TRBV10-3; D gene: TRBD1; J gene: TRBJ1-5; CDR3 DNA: TGTGCCATCCAGGACAGGGAGAATCAGCCCCAGCATTTT; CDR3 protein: CAIQDRENQPQHF
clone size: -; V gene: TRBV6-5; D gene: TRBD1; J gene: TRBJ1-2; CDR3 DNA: TGTGCCAGCAGACACCGCGGGACAGGGGACTATGGCTACACCTTC; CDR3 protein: CASRHRGTGDYGYTF
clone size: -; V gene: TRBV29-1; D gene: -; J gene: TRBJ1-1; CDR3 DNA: TGCAGCGTTGAAAGACAGGATAACACTGAAGCTTTCTTT; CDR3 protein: CSVERQDNTEAFF
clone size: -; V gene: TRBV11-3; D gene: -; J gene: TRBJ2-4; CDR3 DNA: TGTGCCAGCAGCCTCCAAACTATAGGGGAATCGGAATTC; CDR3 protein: CASSLQTIGESEF
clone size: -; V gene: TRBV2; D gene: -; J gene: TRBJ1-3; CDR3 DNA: TGTGCCAGCAGTGATAGGGTGTCCTGGCGCCTTTTT; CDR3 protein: CASSDRVSWRLF
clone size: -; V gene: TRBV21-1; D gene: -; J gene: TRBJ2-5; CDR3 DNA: TGTGCCAGCAGCAAAGGGCACTTACAGGGGGTTCAAGAGACCCAGTACTTC; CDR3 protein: CASSKGHLQGVQETQYF
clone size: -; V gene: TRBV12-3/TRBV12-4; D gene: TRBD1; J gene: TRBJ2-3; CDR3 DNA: TGTGCCAGCAGTCGGGACAGACTAGATACGCAGTATTTT; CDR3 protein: CASSRDRLDTQYF
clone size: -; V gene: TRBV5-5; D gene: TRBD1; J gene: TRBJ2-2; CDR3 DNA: TGTGCCAGCAGCAACCGGGACAGGGGTCCCGGGGAGCTGTTTTTT; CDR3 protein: CASSNRDRGPGELFF
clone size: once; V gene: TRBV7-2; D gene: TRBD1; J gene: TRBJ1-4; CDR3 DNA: TGTGCCAGCAGCCAACAGGGGATTAATGAAAAACTGTTTTTT; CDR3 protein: CASSQQGINEKLFF
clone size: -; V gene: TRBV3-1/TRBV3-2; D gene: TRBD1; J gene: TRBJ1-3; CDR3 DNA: TGTGCCAGCAGCCAAGATACAGGGGGCTTGAACACCATATATTTT; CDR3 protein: CASSQDTGGLNTIYF
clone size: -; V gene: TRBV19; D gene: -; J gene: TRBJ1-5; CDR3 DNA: TGTGCCAGTAGTCTACAGTATAGCAATCAGCCCCAGCATTTT; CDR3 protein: CASSLQYSNQPQHF
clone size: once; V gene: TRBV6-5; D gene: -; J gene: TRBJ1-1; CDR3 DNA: TGTGCCAGCCCGAGAAAACCAGGCACTGAAGCTTTCTTT; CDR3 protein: CASPRKPGTEAFF
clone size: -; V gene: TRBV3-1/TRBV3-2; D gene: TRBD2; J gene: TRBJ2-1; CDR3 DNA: TGTGCCAGCAGCCAAGCTCTAGCGGGAGCAAATGAGCAGTTCTTC; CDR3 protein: CASSQALAGANEQFF
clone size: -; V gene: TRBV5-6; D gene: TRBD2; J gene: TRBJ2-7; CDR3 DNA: TGTGCCAGCAGCTGGGGGGGATCAACTTACGAGCAGTACTTC; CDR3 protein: CASSWGGSTYEQYF
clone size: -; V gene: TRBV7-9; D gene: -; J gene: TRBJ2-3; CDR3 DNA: TGTGCCAGCAGTCCTACAGGGCGGGATACGCAGTATTTT; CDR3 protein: CASSPTGRDTQYF
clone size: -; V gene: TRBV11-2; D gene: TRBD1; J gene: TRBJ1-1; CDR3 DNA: TGTGCCAACAGCTTAGGGGTGGACAGGCCGAACACTGAAGCTTTCTTT; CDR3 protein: CANSLGVDRPNTEAFF